The 14 T cell receptor beta chains below all came from one sample that was sequenced in a study of shared clonotypes between healthy human individuals (dated by TCRdb to about 2020). The library relied on the immunoSEQ multiplex PCR assay. As stored in TCRdb, this immuneACCESS dataset retains in-frame rearrangements with V and J assigned. A fraction of the clones does not appear; measured against another copy, unresolved V genes explain less than half of the discrepancy, and the remainder lacks a known reason. The sample data list roughly 700,000 clones, and about 90% of these were observed just once. Jointly, the top ten make up more than 30% of the sample. Sequenced material: memory CD8+ T cells from PBMCs. The cell subset or site label, read with the paper, signifies: CD45RO+ cells pooled with CCR7-negative TemRA cells. The receptors stem from a man in his late teens or twenties in good health. Some clones in this sample may be carry-over from other donors' samples.

A word on this clone: In the same sample, other DNA sequences code for this CDR3. This chain connects TRBV2 to TRBJ2-7; 10 positions match TRBD1. The CDR3 contains 14 residues. Germline V gene data show CDR1 as SNHLY and CDR2 as FYNNEI. V shed 3 bases, J shed 4 bases, and the junction held 3 bases outside the gene matches. CDR3 sequence: CASSDRDRGYEQYF. The DNA for the CDR3 is TGTGCCAGCAGTGACCGGGACAGGGGATACGAGCAGTACTTC.

The genes are TRBV7-9 and TRBJ1-4; D call uncertain. Deletions cut 1 base from V and 7 bases from J, with 4 bases between. The CDR3 has 12 residues. Germline assignment: CDR1 SEHNR and CDR2 FQNEAQ (reference sequence). The CDR3 sequence: CASSLEGEKLFF. The DNA of the CDR3 is TGTGCCAGCAGCTTAGAAGGTGAAAAACTGTTTTTT.

V and J are TRBV28 and TRBJ2-3; TRBD2 aligns across 7 bases. Trimming cost V 6 bases and J 1 base; bases outside gene matches: 13. The CDR3 consists of 17 residues. From germline, CDR1 is MDHEN and CDR2 SYDVKM. CDR3 coding DNA: TGTGCCAGCAGCTCCTTGCTAGGCGGGAGCGGCACAGATACGCAGTATTTT. Translated, it gives CASSSLLGGSGTDTQYF.

This clone was seen a single time. The chain carries TRBV5-1 and TRBJ2-7, with D unclear. Germline V lookup: CDR1 SGHRS, CDR2 YFSETQ. V was shortened by 5 bases and J by 3 bases, with 9 bases between the two germline ends. The CDR3 loop spans 12 amino acids. CDR3 residues: CASSPNLYEQYF. In DNA, the CDR3 is TGCGCCAGCAGTCCTAACCTCTACGAGCAGTACTTC.

The V and J genes are TRBV29-1 and TRBJ2-1; D uncertain. Deletions cut 4 bases from V and 0 bases from J, with 7 bases between. CDR3 length: 13 residues. Looked up from germline, CDR1 is SQVTM and CDR2 is ANQGSEA. The CDR3 DNA reads TGCAGCGTTGTAGTTAGCTCCTACAATGAGCAGTTCTTC. Translation: CSVVVSSYNEQFF.

The gene calls are TRBV9 and TRBJ2-7; no firm D call. Germline CDR1 reads SGDLS; CDR2 reads YYNGEE. The CDR3 totals 15 residues. Trimming stripped 0 bases from V and 0 bases from J, with 10 bases between. CDR3 nucleotide sequence: TGTGCCAGCAGCGTAGATCGAGGATACTCCTACGAGCAGTACTTC. Its translation is CASSVDRGYSYEQYF.

This chain joins TRBV27 and TRBJ2-6; D not certain. Trimming stripped 1 base from V and 0 bases from J, with 4 bases between. The germline V gene encodes CDR1 MNHEY and CDR2 SMNVEV (reference sequence). The CDR3 sequence is 15 residues long. The CDR3 spells CASSLYSSGANVLTF. The CDR3 DNA sequence: TGTGCCAGCAGTTTATACTCCTCTGGGGCCAACGTCCTGACTTTC.

The genes are TRBV6-1 and TRBJ1-1, with 8 bases that match TRBD1. CDR1 is MNHNS, CDR2 SASEGT, per germline. Losses at the gene ends were 0 bases for V and 1 base for J; bases not matched to a gene: 10. The CDR3 contains 18 residues. Here the CDR3 DNA reads TGTGCCAGCAGTGAAGCGCCCCAGGGGGCTGAGGGGAACACTGAAGCTTTCTTT. Translated, it gives CASSEAPQGAEGNTEAFF.

The chain couples TRBV7-6 to TRBJ1-3; D ambiguous. This CDR3 has 15 amino acids. V was shortened by 1 base and J by 4 bases, with 11 bases between the two germline ends. The germline V gene encodes CDR1 SGHVS and CDR2 FNYEAQ. The CDR3 reads CASSLDREDGNTIYF. The CDR3 DNA reads as TGTGCCAGCAGCTTAGATCGGGAGGACGGAAACACCATATATTTT.

This clone has a single count. In nucleotides, the CDR3 is TGTGCCAGCAGTGTTCCCGGGTCCCTTGAAGCTTTCTTT. Translated: CASSVPGSLEAFF. The genes are TRBV25-1 and TRBJ1-1, with D uncertain. V lost 4 bases, J lost 7 bases, and 13 bases lay in between. The CDR3 covers 13 residues. In germline, CDR1 is MGHDK, CDR2 SYGVNS.

V and J are TRBV5-5 and TRBJ1-2; the D is unclear. Trimming took off 4 bases at V and 5 bases at J, with 15 bases between the two ends. CDR1 is SGHKS and CDR2 is YYEKEE in the germline V gene (reference sequence). The CDR3 consists of 14 residues. The CDR3 nucleotides are TGTGCCAGCAGCCTAACAAAGGGAAGGTATGGCTACACCTTC. As protein: CASSLTKGRYGYTF.

The V gene is TRBV27, the J gene TRBJ2-3; 11 bases fit TRBD2. This CDR3 contains 15 residues. V was pared by 5 bases and J by 15 bases, with 16 bases of the junction left unmatched. CDR1 MNHEY and CDR2 SMNVEV come from the germline V gene (reference sequence). CDR3 coding DNA: TGTGCCAGCAGTACCTTATCGGGACTAGCGGAGGTGGGCTATTTT. Translating it yields CASSTLSGLAEVGYF.

J is TRBJ2-7 and V is TRBV5-6; 7 positions match TRBD1. CDR3 length: 15 amino acids. Germline assignment: CDR1 SGHDT and CDR2 YYEEEE. Trimming removed 2 bases from V and 5 bases from J; junction bases left unmatched: 10. Written as DNA, the CDR3 is TGTGCCAGCAGCTTAATGGGGACAGTGCATGACGAGCAGTACTTC. It encodes CASSLMGTVHDEQYF.

The genes are TRBV6-1 and TRBJ2-1; no clear D. The germline CDR1 and CDR2 sequences are MNHNS and SASEGT. V was shortened by 3 bases and J by 4 bases, with 16 bases between the two germline ends. The CDR3 sequence is 16 residues long. Here the CDR3 reads CASSDTGLLSYNEQFF. CDR3 in DNA: TGTGCCAGCAGTGATACCGGGCTTCTTTCTTACAATGAGCAGTTCTTC.